These T cell receptor beta chains were read from a single sample in a study of T-cell memory formation after mild COVID-19. MiXCR, applied by TCRdb to the 5' RACE reads, yields one record per CDR3 protein. The sample has approximately 40,000 distinct CDR3 sequences, over 9.5% seen once. Input material: PBMCs or a T cell subset sorted from them (not recorded which). These receptors originate from a man aged 18 to 35 who had mild COVID-19 (a few samples of this study predate the infection). Cell type and time point are not known. CDR3s include the opening cysteine and the closing phenylalanine or tryptophan. The order of the fields is clone size, D gene, V gene, CDR3 length, J gene, CDR3 DNA, CDR3 protein. The D gene is left open where the match is weak. Size is stated for part of the rows, as once, few or many counts, or as a class when the clone is expanded.

.	.	TRBV20-1	14	TRBJ1-5	TGCAGTGCACCGTCAACCGTTGGAAATCAGCCCCAGCATTTT	CSAPSTVGNQPQHF
few	TRBD1	TRBV11-2	16	TRBJ1-6	TGTGCCAGCATCTTAGGGGGACAGGGGTTCTCGGATTCCCTCCACTTT	CASILGGQGFSDSLHF
many	.	TRBV5-1	13	TRBJ2-5	TGCGCCAGCAGTGGGCGGCCCCAAGAGACCCAGTACTTC	CASSGRPQETQYF
many	.	TRBV3-1	15	TRBJ2-1	TGTGCCAGCAGCCACTTGATGGGGGGCCCCAATGAGCAGTTCTTC	CASSHLMGGPNEQFF
few	.	TRBV2	15	TRBJ2-1	TGTGCCAGCAGTGAAATTGGGCCAGCAGGGGCTGAGCAGTTCTTC	CASSEIGPAGAEQFF
.	.	TRBV9	14	TRBJ1-6	TGTGCCAGCAGCGAGACAGCTCAGAATTCACCCCTCCACTTT	CASSETAQNSPLHF
many	.	TRBV6-5	13	TRBJ1-4	TGTGCCAGCAGTGGCAAAGCGGGGGAAAAACTGTTTTTT	CASSGKAGEKLFF
many	TRBD2	TRBV7-2	15	TRBJ2-5	TGTGCCAGCAGCCCGGGGGGAGTATCGGGAGAGACCCAGTACTTC	CASSPGGVSGETQYF
many	.	TRBV5-1	16	TRBJ2-1	TGCGCCAGCAGCTTGGAGCGGAGTAGCCCTCACAATGAGCAGTTCTTC	CASSLERSSPHNEQFF
many	TRBD2	TRBV12-3/TRBV12-4	14	TRBJ2-3	TGTGCCAGCAGTTTGGGACTAGGGTTCGATACGCAGTATTTT	CASSLGLGFDTQYF
many	TRBD2	TRBV11-3	15	TRBJ2-1	TGTGCCAGCAGCTTTAGCGGGGACTCCTACAATGAGCAGTTCTTC	CASSFSGDSYNEQFF
.	.	TRBV7-2	15	TRBJ2-2	TGTGCCAGCAGCCTACGGGAGAGGGGCACCGGGGAGCTGTTTTTT	CASSLRERGTGELFF
many	.	TRBV29-1	11	TRBJ2-1	TGCACAGGGATTATGTACAATGAGCAGTTCTTC	CTGIMYNEQFF
many	.	TRBV2	13	TRBJ1-5	TGTGCCAGCAGTGAATCTACGGTGCAGCCCCAGCATTTT	CASSESTVQPQHF
many	.	TRBV7-2	18	TRBJ2-6	TGTGCCAGCAGCGCTCTAGCGTCCTTTCTCTCTGGGGCCAACGTCCTGACTTTC	CASSALASFLSGANVLTF
many	TRBD2	TRBV20-1	13	TRBJ2-5	TGCAGTGCTTTAGCGGGGGGTGGAGAGACCCAGTACTTC	CSALAGGGETQYF
many	.	TRBV5-1	16	TRBJ2-1	TGCGCCAGCAGCCGTGCGGCGGGAAGCTCCTACAATGAGCAGTTCTTC	CASSRAAGSSYNEQFF
.	TRBD2	TRBV3-1	16	TRBJ2-7	TGTGCCAGCAGCCAGGTCCCGGGACTAGCCTTCTACGAGCAGTACTTC	CASSQVPGLAFYEQYF
many	.	TRBV3-1	12	TRBJ2-5	TGTGCCAGCAGCCCTACAGAAAGGACCCAGTACTTC	CASSPTERTQYF
many	.	TRBV6-4	13	TRBJ1-5	TGTGCCAGCAGCACAGGGAGCAATCAGCCCCAGCATTTT	CASSTGSNQPQHF
many	TRBD2	TRBV7-9	18	TRBJ2-3	TGTGCCAGCAGCCCTAGTTTAGCGGGGGACGGGATCACAGATACGCAGTATTTT	CASSPSLAGDGITDTQYF
few	.	TRBV20-1	14	TRBJ2-5	TGCAGTGCTAGAGTACTAGGGACCCAAGAGACCCAGTACTTC	CSARVLGTQETQYF
many	.	TRBV28	13	TRBJ1-2	TGTGCCAGCAGTTTCGGACCTTCCTATGGCTACACCTTC	CASSFGPSYGYTF
many	.	TRBV7-2	12	TRBJ1-2	TGTGCCAGCAGCCCGGACACCTATGGCTACACCTTC	CASSPDTYGYTF
few	.	TRBV28	13	TRBJ1-2	TGTGCCAGCAGTTTCGACAGGCGCTATGGCTACACCTTC	CASSFDRRYGYTF
.	TRBD2	TRBV7-6	14	TRBJ2-1	TGTGCCAGCAGCTTACATCTAGCGGGGAATGAGCAGTTCTTC	CASSLHLAGNEQFF
many	TRBD2	TRBV9	17	TRBJ2-2	TGTGCCAGCAGCGTCGGACTAAGCGGGGGGGCCACCGGGGAGCTGTTTTTT	CASSVGLSGGATGELFF
many	TRBD1	TRBV20-1	16	TRBJ2-2	TGCAGTGCTAGACCAGGACAGGGAGCGAACACCGGGGAGCTGTTTTTT	CSARPGQGANTGELFF
.	.	TRBV6-6	12	TRBJ2-3	TGTGCCAGCAGGCAGACCACAGATACGCAGTATTTT	CASRQTTDTQYF
many	.	TRBV7-2	15	TRBJ2-2	TGTGCCAGCAGCCGAAATAGTGGAAGGGGCGGGGAGCTGTTTTTT	CASSRNSGRGGELFF
many	.	TRBV7-3	14	TRBJ2-2	TGTGCCAGCAGCCGAGATTCGAACACCGGGGAGCTGTTTTTT	CASSRDSNTGELFF
few	.	TRBV5-1	13	TRBJ2-3	TGCGCCAGCAGCTTCGGGGTTGCAGATACGCAGTATTTT	CASSFGVADTQYF
many	.	TRBV7-8	14	TRBJ1-5	TGTGCCAGCAGCGCTAGGGAGGGCAATCAGCCCCAGCATTTT	CASSAREGNQPQHF
many	TRBD1	TRBV4-3	15	TRBJ2-7	TGCGCCAGCAGCCAAGAGGGGACAGGGGGCTACGAGCAGTACTTC	CASSQEGTGGYEQYF
many	.	TRBV7-8	14	TRBJ2-1	TGTGCCAGCAGCTTGTACCAGACTGGAGGGGAGCAGTTCTTC	CASSLYQTGGEQFF
many	.	TRBV5-1	12	TRBJ2-3	TGCGCCAGCAGCCCAGGGAGAGATACGCAGTATTTT	CASSPGRDTQYF
few	.	TRBV5-5	13	TRBJ1-1	TGTGCCAGCAGCATGCTGGGGCGGACTGAAGCTTTCTTT	CASSMLGRTEAFF
many	TRBD2	TRBV20-1	13	TRBJ2-7	TGCAGTGCCCGGGAGGGGGACCTATACGAGCAGTACTTC	CSAREGDLYEQYF
many	TRBD1	TRBV4-1	16	TRBJ1-3	TGCGCCAGCAGTAGACAGGGGCCGAGCTCTGGAAACACCATATATTTT	CASSRQGPSSGNTIYF
.	TRBD1	TRBV15	14	TRBJ1-5	TGTGCCACCGGAACCCAGGGGGTCAAGAAGCCCCAGCATTTT	CATGTQGVKKPQHF
many	.	TRBV12-3/TRBV12-4	12	TRBJ2-7	TGTGCCAGCAGTTTCGGGGGGCACGAGCAGTACTTC	CASSFGGHEQYF
many	TRBD1	TRBV20-1	13	TRBJ2-5	TGCAGTGCAATAAACAGGGGCGGCGAGACCCAGTACTTC	CSAINRGGETQYF
many	.	TRBV20-1	13	TRBJ1-1	TGCAGTGCTAGGTTCCGGATGAACACTGAAGCTTTCTTT	CSARFRMNTEAFF
.	.	TRBV25-1	14	TRBJ1-1	TGTGCCAGCAGTGATTCACTCACAGGCACTGAAGCTTTCTTT	CASSDSLTGTEAFF
many	.	TRBV12-3/TRBV12-4	14	TRBJ2-1	TGTGCCAGCAGTTTGCTGGGGGGTTACAATGAGCAGTTCTTC	CASSLLGGYNEQFF
.	.	TRBV20-1	12	TRBJ2-1	TGCAGTGCTAGACACGGGGGTGATGAGCAGTTCTTC	CSARHGGDEQFF
many	TRBD1	TRBV28	15	TRBJ2-2	TGTGCCACCCTTCCCGGTGACAGGGACACCGGGGAGCTGTTTTTT	CATLPGDRDTGELFF
few	TRBD1	TRBV20-1	14	TRBJ1-5	TGCAGTGCCCGCAGGGACAGGGTCGGTCAGCCCCAGCATTTT	CSARRDRVGQPQHF
many	.	TRBV20-1	12	TRBJ2-1	TGCAGTGCTAGATTGAGCGGCTATGAGCAGTTCTTC	CSARLSGYEQFF
medium-sized	.	TRBV4-1	13	TRBJ2-2	TGCGCCAGCAGCCAAACCGATACCGGGGAGCTGTTTTTT	CASSQTDTGELFF
many	.	TRBV7-3	14	TRBJ2-3	TGTGCCAGCAGCTTAAGATCCGTTGGAGATACGCAGTATTTT	CASSLRSVGDTQYF
many	TRBD1	TRBV7-2	15	TRBJ1-2	TGTGCCAGCAGCTTATCGACAGGGAACACCTATGGCTACACCTTC	CASSLSTGNTYGYTF
few	.	TRBV4-3	17	TRBJ2-3	TGCGCCAGCAGCCAAGAAGGGGATCGGGAGCTCACAGATACGCAGTATTTT	CASSQEGDRELTDTQYF
.	.	TRBV7-2	12	TRBJ2-5	TGTGCCAGCAGCACCCTAAGAGAGACCCAGTACTTC	CASSTLRETQYF
many	TRBD1	TRBV7-8	14	TRBJ2-2	TGTGCCATGGGGGGGACAGGGTTAACCGGGGAGCTGTTTTTT	CAMGGTGLTGELFF